A single sample gave rise to the 31 T cell receptor beta chains below, sequenced in a study of blood T cell repertoires in COVID-19. Profiling relied on immunoSEQ multiplex PCR, and the TCRdb table lists in-frame clones only, not all of them. The sample contains under 40,000 clones, approximately 82% of which appear only once. Sequenced sample: peripheral blood. The receptor set was obtained from a woman aged 55-70 years with acute or convalescent COVID-19.

The chain is built from TRBV7-2 and TRBJ2-7; TRBD1 might be the D (7 bases). Between the trimmed V and J ends, which lost 5 bases and 0 bases, there was a span of 11 bases. This CDR3 comprises 14 residues. The germline V gene encodes CDR1 SGHTA and CDR2 FQGNSA. CDR3 sequence reads: CASSPQGGSYEQYF. The DNA of the CDR3 is TGTGCCAGCAGCCCCCAGGGGGGCTCCTACGAGCAGTACTTC.

This CDR3 is CASSVRQSSYNEQFF. The CDR3, as DNA: TGTGCCAGCAGCGTACGACAGAGCTCCTACAATGAGCAGTTCTTC. The rearrangement links TRBV11-1 to TRBJ2-1; D may be TRBD1 (5 bases). The CDR3 has 15 residues. Between the trimmed V and J ends, which lost 5 bases and 0 bases, there was a span of 11 bases. Germline assignment: CDR1 SGHAT and CDR2 FQDESV (reference sequence).

Only one count was recorded for this clone. The gene calls are TRBV28 and TRBJ1-4; 7 bases agree with TRBD1. The CDR3 extends over 15 amino acids. Germline CDR1 MDHEN, CDR2 SYDVKM. The junction had 6 bases not matched to a gene; V was cut back by 5 bases and J by 3 bases. The chain's CDR3 is CASSGTTGANEKLFF. Here the CDR3 DNA reads TGTGCCAGCAGTGGAACAACAGGGGCTAATGAAAAACTGTTTTTT.

The chain has TRBV6-5 and TRBJ2-3; 9 bases agree with TRBD2. This CDR3 region has 14 residues. The V and J ends lost 5 bases and 3 bases, in that order; junction bases with no gene match: 3. Germline values: CDR1 MNHEY, CDR2 SVGAGI. The CDR3 sequence is CASSPSGGTDTQYF. The DNA of the CDR3 is TGTGCCAGCAGTCCCAGCGGGGGGACAGATACGCAGTATTTT.

This chain uses TRBV27 with TRBJ2-1; the match to TRBD2 covers 9 bases. The CDR3 is 15 amino acids. V dropped 6 bases and J dropped 0; count of bases not matched to a gene: 3. Germline CDR1 MNHEY, CDR2 SMNVEV (reference sequence). DNA of the CDR3: TGTGCCAGCAGCAGTAGCGGGAGCTCCTACAATGAGCAGTTCTTC. Translated, it gives CASSSSGSSYNEQFF.

This chain connects TRBV9 to TRBJ2-3; D remains ambiguous. Germline V gene data show CDR1 as SGDLS and CDR2 as YYNGEE. Trimming stripped 0 bases from V and 0 bases from J, with 8 bases between. The CDR3 totals 15 residues. CDR3 nucleotides: TGTGCCAGCAGCGTAGGAACAAGAAGCACAGATACGCAGTATTTT. Protein product: CASSVGTRSTDTQYF.

The rearrangement joins TRBV6-6 to TRBJ2-1; TRBD1 matches 9 bases. Germline trimming cut 11 bases from V and 5 bases from J; bases unmatched to any gene: 4. The germline V gene encodes CDR1 MNHNY and CDR2 SVGAGI (reference sequence). CDR3 size: 12 residues. CDR3 loop: CAAGTGNNEQFF. DNA for the CDR3: TGTGCCGCTGGGACAGGGAACAATGAGCAGTTCTTC.

This sequence joins TRBV30 and TRBJ2-2; maybe TRBD1 (6 bases). CDR1 and CDR2 (germline): GTSNPN, SVGIG (reference sequence). The length of the CDR3 is 11 residues. V lost 6 bases and J lost 7, with 9 bases in between. The CDR3 reads CACRGIGELFF. The CDR3 bases are TGTGCCTGTAGGGGGATCGGGGAGCTGTTTTTT.

The CDR3 is CASSLSGGVYTDTQYF. DNA for the CDR3: TGTGCCAGCAGTTTATCCGGGGGGGTGTACACAGATACGCAGTATTTT. The chain combines TRBV27 with TRBJ2-3, with 8 bases lining up with TRBD2. V dropped 0 bases and J dropped 2; count of bases not matched to a gene: 4. This CDR3 contains 16 residues. Germline loops: CDR1 MNHEY, CDR2 SMNVEV (reference sequence).

Here the CDR3 reads CASSGLGGRTDTQYF. The CDR3 region has the DNA TGTGCCAGCAGCGGCCTCGGGGGACGCACAGATACGCAGTATTTT. This chain uses TRBV9 with TRBJ2-3; possible D gene TRBD2, 6 bases. CDR3 length: 15 residues. Germline CDR1 and CDR2: SGDLS and YYNGEE. V lost 3 bases and J lost 1, with 12 bases in between.

This chain joins TRBV10-3 and TRBJ1-1; D is undetermined. This CDR3 has 17 residues. The germline V and J ends were trimmed by 0 bases and 4 bases, with 18 bases remaining between them. Germline loops: CDR1 ENHRY, CDR2 SYGVKD. Here the CDR3 DNA reads TGTGCCATCAGTGAGTCGGGGATCGCGGGAGGTCTCACTGAAGCTTTCTTT. Translation: CAISESGIAGGLTEAFF.

This clone has more than one count but fewer than ten. The chain uses TRBV7-9 and TRBJ1-2; 7 positions agree with TRBD1. The germline V gene encodes CDR1 SEHNR and CDR2 FQNEAQ (reference sequence). This CDR3 has 13 amino acids. Trimming took 5 bases from V and 4 from J; bases not matched to a gene: 4. The CDR3 nucleotides read TGTGCCAGCAGCCCGGGACAGCTCTATGGCTACACCTTC. Translation: CASSPGQLYGYTF.

This clone was picked up a small number of times. This chain uses TRBV13 with TRBJ1-1, with a possible D match to TRBD1 (5 bases). Germline CDR1 reads PRHDT; CDR2 reads FYEKMQ (reference sequence). V lost 0 bases and J lost 1, with 12 bases in between. The CDR3 extends over 16 amino acids. The DNA for the CDR3 is TGTGCCAGCAGCTTAGGCATGACAGAGACGAACACTGAAGCTTTCTTT. This sequence encodes CASSLGMTETNTEAFF. Based on the CDR3 plus reference TRBV13 and TRBJ1-1, the full variable domain is AAGVIQSPRHLIKEKRETATLKCYPIPRHDTVYWYQQGPGQDPQFLISFYEKMQSDKGSIPDRFSAQQFSDYHSELNMSSLELGDSALYFCASSLGMTETNTEAFFGQGTRLTVV.

This clone was picked up one time. The chain uses TRBV10-3 and TRBJ2-5; possibly TRBD2 for D (6 bases). CDR3 length: 12 residues. Trimming removed 4 bases from V and 3 bases from J, with 6 bases in between. Germline CDR1 reads ENHRY; CDR2 reads SYGVKD. DNA of the CDR3: TGTGCCATCAGTGGGGGGGAAGAGACCCAGTACTTC. Its translation: CAISGGEETQYF.

DNA of the CDR3: TGTGCAAGTCGCTTAGTTATGGGGGACAGGGGCGGCGTGAACACTGAAGCTTTCTTT. It encodes CASRLVMGDRGGVNTEAFF. The J gene is TRBJ1-1, the V gene TRBV12-2; the D call in the table, TRBD1, was not verified against the DNA. TRBV12-2 is a pseudogene locus. This CDR3 comprises 19 residues.

This clone was picked up a small number of times. This chain links TRBV19 with TRBJ1-5; 8 bases map to TRBD1. CDR3 size: 16 residues. Germline-derived CDR1 and CDR2 are LNHDA and SQIVND (reference sequence). V shed 7 bases and J 0 bases; nucleotides not matched to a gene: 8. The CDR3 is CASTRDRGYSNQPQHF. In DNA form, the CDR3 reads TGTGCCAGTACCCGAGACAGGGGCTATAGCAATCAGCCCCAGCATTTT.

This chain links TRBV2 with TRBJ1-1; TRBD1 is a possible D gene (6 bases). CDR3 length: 14 amino acids. Trimming took 8 bases from V and 4 from J, leaving 17 bases between them. In germline, CDR1 is SNHLY, CDR2 FYNNEI. CDR3 loop: CASGRGGSATEAFF. The CDR3 nucleotides are TGTGCCAGCGGGAGGGGGGGGTCGGCCACTGAAGCTTTCTTT. The full variable domain, completed using reference TRBV2 and TRBJ1-1, is EPEVTQTPSHQVTQMGQEVILRCVPISNHLYFYWYRQILGQKVEFLVSFYNNEISEKSEIFDDQFSVERPDGSNFTLKIRSTKLEDSAMYFCASGRGGSATEAFFGQGTRLTVV.

The chain has TRBV10-3 and TRBJ1-1; D remains ambiguous. The germline V gene encodes CDR1 ENHRY and CDR2 SYGVKD. V dropped 2 bases and J dropped 10 bases, with 11 bases sitting between them. The CDR3 is 12 residues long. This CDR3 reads CAISEGMGVAFF. For the CDR3, the DNA is TGTGCCATCAGTGAGGGGATGGGAGTAGCTTTCTTT.

The chain links TRBV4-1 to TRBJ2-3, with 14 bases aligning to TRBD2. Germline V CDR1 and CDR2: MGHRA, YSYEKL. With 0 bases clipped from V and 1 base from J, the junction kept 0 bases outside the gene matches. The CDR3 spans 17 residues. The CDR3 is CASSQEGLAGGTDTQYF. For the CDR3, the DNA is TGCGCCAGCAGCCAAGAGGGACTAGCGGGGGGCACAGATACGCAGTATTTT.

The chain uses TRBV19 and TRBJ1-2, with D perhaps TRBD1 (6 bases). Trimming took 6 bases from V and 4 from J, leaving 18 bases between them. This CDR3 region has 15 residues. Per germline, CDR1 LNHDA and CDR2 SQIVND (reference sequence). CDR3 in DNA: TGTGCCAGTAGCCCACAGGGATTCGCGGGCTATGGCTACACCTTC. Protein sequence: CASSPQGFAGYGYTF. The variable domain in full, completed from reference TRBV19 and TRBJ1-2, reads DGGITQSPKYLFRKEGQNVTLSCEQNLNHDAMYWYRQDPGQGLRLIYYSQIVNDFQKGDIAEGYSVSREKKESFPLTVTSAQKNPTAFYLCASSPQGFAGYGYTFGSGTRLTVV.

This clone was found once. The V and J genes are TRBV10-3 and TRBJ1-5; D gene unclear. This CDR3 comprises 14 residues. In germline, CDR1 is ENHRY, CDR2 SYGVKD. V was pared by 4 bases and J by 5 bases, with 12 bases between. In nucleotides, the CDR3 is TGTGCCATCAGTGTCGGATTCGGGGATCAGCCCCAGCATTTT. Translation gives CAISVGFGDQPQHF.

The gene calls are TRBV6-5 and TRBJ1-5; D not certain. Trimming pared 6 bases from V and 0 bases from J, leaving 6 bases between. Germline CDR1 and CDR2: MNHEY and SVGAGI. CDR3 size: 13 residues. The DNA for the CDR3 is TGTGCCAGCAGGCTAAGTAGCAATCAGCCCCAGCATTTT. Translation gives CASRLSSNQPQHF.

The chain employs TRBV6-5 and TRBJ2-2, with TRBD2 matching over 8 bases. Germline V gene lookup returns CDR1 MNHEY and CDR2 SVGAGI. The CDR3 contains 15 residues. V was clipped by 6 bases and J by 4 bases; unmatched bases: 7. CDR3 sequence: CASSPGGWSTGELFF. In DNA, the CDR3 is TGTGCCAGCAGCCCGGGGGGGTGGAGCACCGGGGAGCTGTTTTTT.

This clone was counted a single time. V usage is TRBV9 and J usage is TRBJ2-7; 7 bases agree with TRBD1. CDR1 is SGDLS, CDR2 YYNGEE, per germline. The junction had 15 bases not matched to a gene; V was cut back by 4 bases and J by 5 bases. The CDR3 has 16 amino acids. CDR3 nucleotides: TGTGCCAGCAGCCCCGAGGTAGGGGGCATTAGGAACGAGCAGTACTTC. It encodes CASSPEVGGIRNEQYF.

This clone occurred a few times. J is TRBJ1-4 and V is TRBV19; D possibly corresponds to TRBD1 (6 bases). CDR3 length: 12 amino acids. CDR1 LNHDA and CDR2 SQIVND come from the germline V gene (reference sequence). V lost 6 bases and J 8 bases, leaving 10 bases between the germline ends. This CDR3 reads CASRNDREKLFF. The CDR3 DNA reads TGTGCCAGTAGGAACGACAGGGAAAAACTGTTTTTT.

The chain joins TRBV7-9 to TRBJ2-7; TRBD2 matches at 8 bases. Germline-derived CDR1 and CDR2 are SEHNR and FQNEAQ (reference sequence). The CDR3 extends over 14 amino acids. Trimming removed 5 bases from V and 2 bases from J; junction bases left unmatched: 5. This CDR3 is CASSPGGATYEQYF. The CDR3 DNA reads as TGTGCCAGCAGCCCCGGGGGGGCCACCTACGAGCAGTACTTC.

The chain combines TRBV19 with TRBJ1-1; weak D call: TRBD1 (5 bases). Germline values: CDR1 LNHDA, CDR2 SQIVND (reference sequence). V lost 2 bases, J lost 0 bases, and 16 bases lay in between. This CDR3 has 17 amino acids. The chain's CDR3 is CASSIRAGSAVNTEAFF. Written as DNA, the CDR3 is TGTGCCAGTAGTATACGGGCAGGGTCGGCGGTGAACACTGAAGCTTTCTTT.

The V gene is TRBV28, the J gene TRBJ1-5, with D unresolved. This CDR3 region has 13 residues. Trimming removed 6 bases from V and 3 bases from J, with 9 bases in between. Looked up from germline, CDR1 is MDHEN and CDR2 is SYDVKM. CDR3 DNA sequence: TGTGCCAGCAGGCTTGACAACAATCAGCCCCAGCATTTT. Encoded protein: CASRLDNNQPQHF.

J is TRBJ2-3 and V is TRBV5-5; D uncertain. In germline, CDR1 is SGHKS, CDR2 YYEKEE (reference sequence). V was trimmed by 2 bases and J by 6 bases, leaving 10 bases between them. The CDR3 length is 13 residues. The DNA for the CDR3 is TGTGCCAGCAGCTTTACCTCACGGGATACGCAGTATTTT. It yields the protein CASSFTSRDTQYF.

The chain recombines TRBV12-3 or TRBV12-4 with TRBJ1-5; the D gene is possibly TRBD1 (5 bases). V was trimmed by 3 bases and J by 6 bases, leaving 9 bases between them. The CDR3 runs 13 residues. The CDR3 region has the DNA TGTGCCAGCAGTTTTAGGGGTGGTCAGCCCCAGCATTTT. Its translation is CASSFRGGQPQHF.

This sequence joins TRBV19 and TRBJ1-5; 11 positions agree with TRBD1. CDR1 LNHDA and CDR2 SQIVND come from the germline V gene (reference sequence). CDR3 size: 15 residues. Losses at the gene ends were 5 bases for V and 3 bases for J; bases not matched to a gene: 3. The CDR3 protein is CASSGQGAHNQPQHF. The CDR3 DNA reads TGTGCCAGTAGTGGACAGGGGGCGCACAATCAGCCCCAGCATTTT.